These 23 T cell receptor beta chains were sequenced from one sample in a study of T cells in localized non-small cell lung cancer. Profiling relied on immunoSEQ multiplex PCR, and the TCRdb table lists in-frame clones only, not all of them. The table includes 35,000 to 50,000 clones, roughly three quarters detected once. Sample: PBMCs, taken before any cancer treatment. The receptors here all came from a woman between 35 and 70 years old with stage II squamous cell lung carcinoma.

The chain is built from TRBV6-5 and TRBJ2-5; D tentatively reads TRBD1 or TRBD2 (5 bases each). Germline CDR1 MNHEY, CDR2 SVGAGI. This CDR3 has 15 residues. V was pared by 5 bases and J by 4 bases, with 17 bases between. The CDR3 DNA sequence: TGTGCCAGCAGTAGTCGGCAGGGAGTCGGAGAGACCCAGTACTTC. This codes for CASSSRQGVGETQYF.

The rearrangement joins TRBV4-2 to TRBJ1-1; D is uncertain. The CDR3 runs 13 residues. V was shortened by 0 bases and J by 10 bases, with 12 bases between the two germline ends. CDR1 and CDR2 (germline): LGHNA, YNFKEQ. CDR3 in amino acids: CASSQDTRYAAFF. CDR3 nucleotides: TGTGCCAGCAGCCAAGATACGAGGTACGCAGCTTTCTTT.

The chain joins TRBV27 to TRBJ2-2, with 8 bases fitting TRBD1. The CDR3 consists of 14 residues. CDR1 and CDR2 (germline): MNHEY, SMNVEV (reference sequence). Losses at the gene ends were 8 bases for V and 5 bases for J; bases not matched to a gene: 7. CDR3 residues: CASAFTGGTGELFF. The CDR3 nucleotides are TGTGCCAGCGCCTTCACAGGGGGGACCGGGGAGCTGTTTTTT.

V and J are TRBV15 and TRBJ1-5; D is uncertain. The germline CDR1 and CDR2 sequences are LNHNV and YYDKDF (reference sequence). Trimming took off 5 bases at V and 6 bases at J, with 11 bases between the two ends. The CDR3 is made up of 13 amino acids. The CDR3 DNA reads as TGTGCCACCAGCCCGACGGCAGGTCAGCCCCAGCATTTT. Translated: CATSPTAGQPQHF.

The chain combines TRBV5-6 with TRBJ2-7; weak D call: TRBD1 (6 bases). V lost 4 bases to trimming and J lost 4 bases, with 18 bases between them. The CDR3 has 15 residues. The germline CDR1 and CDR2 sequences are SGHDT and YYEEEE. Here the CDR3 DNA reads TGTGCCAGCAGCATTCCCGGGACAAAGTTTTACGAGCAGTACTTC. Amino acids: CASSIPGTKFYEQYF.

The chain has TRBV7-6 and TRBJ2-2, with D maybe TRBD1 (5 bases). The germline V and J ends were trimmed by 1 base and 0 bases, with 6 bases remaining between them. Germline-derived CDR1 and CDR2 are SGHVS and FNYEAQ. The CDR3 covers 15 residues. The CDR3 reads CASSLVTANTGELFF. As DNA, the CDR3 is TGTGCCAGCAGCTTAGTGACAGCGAACACCGGGGAGCTGTTTTTT.

The J gene is TRBJ1-5, the V gene TRBV6-6, with D possibly TRBD1 on 6 matching bases. This CDR3 is built from 13 residues. Germline values: CDR1 MNHNY, CDR2 SVGAGI (reference sequence). Trimming stripped 6 bases from V and 3 bases from J, with 9 bases between. The CDR3 nucleotides are TGTGCCAGCAGAAGGGGGGACAATCAGCCCCAGCATTTT. It codes for CASRRGDNQPQHF.

The DNA for the CDR3 is TGTGCCAGCAGTGATTCTTGGGGCGGATACAATGAGCAGTTCTTC. Its translation: CASSDSWGGYNEQFF. V usage is TRBV6-1 and J usage is TRBJ2-1, with D maybe TRBD1 (5 bases). V lost 3 bases to trimming and J lost 4 bases, with 13 bases between them. Germline lookup yields CDR1 MNHNS and CDR2 SASEGT. This CDR3 spans 15 amino acids.

The chain uses TRBV18 and TRBJ2-4; TRBD1 matches at 8 bases. This CDR3 contains 14 residues. Germline V gives CDR1 KGHSH, CDR2 LQKENI. V dropped 0 bases and J dropped 5; count of bases not matched to a gene: 0. CDR3 loop: CASSPPTGENIQYF. The DNA for the CDR3 is TGTGCCAGCTCACCACCGACAGGGGAAAACATTCAGTACTTC.

The rearrangement links TRBV27 to TRBJ2-2, with D perhaps TRBD1 (5 bases). V lost 5 bases and J 2 bases, leaving 12 bases between the germline ends. CDR3 length: 15 amino acids. The germline V gene encodes CDR1 MNHEY and CDR2 SMNVEV (reference sequence). The CDR3 reads CASSPFDSNTGELFF. As DNA, the CDR3 is TGTGCCAGCAGTCCCTTCGACAGTAACACCGGGGAGCTGTTTTTT.

V gene TRBV19 combines with J gene TRBJ2-1; TRBD1 or TRBD2 may be the D gene (5 bases each). Deletions cut 3 bases from V and 7 bases from J, with 19 bases between. The germline gives CDR1 LNHDA, CDR2 SQIVND (reference sequence). The CDR3 extends over 16 amino acids. CDR3 DNA: TGTGCCAGTAGTATGGGGACCCGGGACGGACAAAATGAGCAGTTCTTC. Its protein product is CASSMGTRDGQNEQFF.

The J gene is TRBJ1-5, the V gene TRBV7-2; the D gene is possibly TRBD1 (5 bases). V was clipped by 1 base and J by 0 bases, with 7 bases between them. Germline assignment: CDR1 SGHTA and CDR2 FQGNSA. The CDR3 runs to 15 residues. CDR3 nucleotide sequence: TGTGCCAGCAGCTTAGGGGGGAGTAGCAATCAGCCCCAGCATTTT. It is translated as CASSLGGSSNQPQHF.

The chain joins TRBV4-1 to TRBJ2-2; D remains ambiguous. V gave up 0 bases and J gave up 2 bases, with 7 bases separating them. The V gene's germline CDR1 is MGHRA and CDR2 YSYEKL. The CDR3 extends over 15 amino acids. In nucleotides, the CDR3 is TGCGCCAGCAGCCAAGAAGGCCGCAACACCGGGGAGCTGTTTTTT. It codes for CASSQEGRNTGELFF.

The chain uses TRBV11-1 and TRBJ2-2; D is perhaps TRBD1 (6 bases). The V gene's germline CDR1 is SGHAT and CDR2 FQDESV (reference sequence). The germline V and J ends were trimmed by 5 bases and 6 bases, with 16 bases remaining between them. The CDR3 extends over 15 amino acids. CDR3: CASSANRVGAGELFF. CDR3 nucleotides: TGTGCCAGCAGCGCTAACAGGGTCGGGGCCGGGGAGCTGTTTTTT.

CDR3: CASKVLRILNTEAFF. In nucleotides, the CDR3 is TGTGCCAGCAAAGTCCTCAGAATCCTAAACACTGAAGCTTTCTTT. This chain connects TRBV6-1 to TRBJ1-1; D remains ambiguous. CDR1 and CDR2 (germline): MNHNS, SASEGT. The V end was cut by 7 bases, the J end by 2 bases, with 17 bases between. The CDR3 loop spans 15 amino acids.

The chain links TRBV28 to TRBJ1-2; TRBD1 is a possible D gene (5 bases). Trimming shortened V by 6 bases and J by 1 base, and 9 bases separated the two germline ends. This CDR3 has 13 residues. Germline V gene lookup returns CDR1 MDHEN and CDR2 SYDVKM. The CDR3 reads CASSPQGNYGYTF. CDR3 nucleotide sequence: TGTGCCAGCAGCCCCCAGGGTAACTATGGCTACACCTTC.

V is TRBV2 and J is TRBJ1-2; D is undetermined. Germline V gene lookup returns CDR1 SNHLY and CDR2 FYNNEI. Trimming cost V 5 bases and J 3 bases, with 16 bases left between them. The CDR3 runs to 15 residues. CDR3 coding DNA: TGTGCCAGCAGTCAAACAGTTGCCGCTTACTATGGCTACACCTTC. It codes for CASSQTVAAYYGYTF.

The chain employs TRBV28 and TRBJ2-3, with unresolved D. This CDR3 is built from 13 residues. Germline CDR1 reads MDHEN; CDR2 reads SYDVKM. V shed 2 bases and J shed 1 base, with 4 bases lying between them. The DNA for the CDR3 is TGTGCCAGCAGTTTAGAGGGCACAGATACGCAGTATTTT. Encoded protein: CASSLEGTDTQYF.

This clone was seen more than once but under ten times. J is TRBJ2-5 and V is TRBV28; possible D gene TRBD1, 6 bases. From germline, CDR1 is MDHEN and CDR2 SYDVKM. Deletions cut 5 bases from V and 5 bases from J, with 18 bases between. The CDR3 is 15 amino acids. The DNA of the CDR3 is TGTGCCAGCAGTAGGCGACAGGTCTGGGGGGAGACCCAGTACTTC. Its protein product is CASSRRQVWGETQYF.

This clone came up once. The V call is TRBV7-9, the J call TRBJ1-3; D is undetermined. V lost 1 base and J 0 bases, leaving 7 bases between the germline ends. CDR1 SEHNR and CDR2 FQNEAQ come from the germline V gene (reference sequence). CDR3 length: 15 amino acids. The CDR3: CASSLGRASGNTIYF. As DNA, the CDR3 is TGTGCCAGCAGCTTAGGACGGGCCTCTGGAAACACCATATATTTT.

This clone was observed a few times. The chain links TRBV5-6 to TRBJ2-1; unclear D gene. V lost 6 bases and J 6 bases, leaving 13 bases between the germline ends. The germline V gene has CDR1 SGHDT and CDR2 YYEEEE. The CDR3 is 13 residues long. CDR3 sequence (DNA): TGTGCCAGCACCATATCCGCTGGCAATGAGCAGTTCTTC. Protein product: CASTISAGNEQFF.

The chain uses TRBV6-6 and TRBJ1-4; D is uncertain. Germline V CDR1 and CDR2: MNHNY, SVGAGI (reference sequence). V lost 4 bases and J lost 8, with 5 bases in between. There are 11 residues in the CDR3. This CDR3 is CASSSGEKLFF. Here the CDR3 DNA reads TGTGCCAGCAGTTCGGGGGAAAAACTGTTTTTT.

The CDR3 DNA is TGCGCCAGCAGCCAAGTCAATCCCGGACTAGCGGGTTCTAGGGGGGAGCAGTTCTTC. Translation: CASSQVNPGLAGSRGEQFF. The chain couples TRBV4-3 to TRBJ2-1; TRBD2 agrees at 11 bases. The CDR3 has 19 amino acids. The V segment lost 1 base and the J segment 10 bases; nucleotides outside the gene matches: 18. CDR1 is LGHNA, CDR2 YSLEER, per germline.